Listed here are 25 T cell receptor beta chains from one sample, sequenced in a study of CD8+ T cells in alopecia areata. Extracted from the samples, RNA was reverse transcribed into cDNA to serve as the sequencing template. Generated by immunoSEQ multiplex PCR, the TCRdb table keeps only in-frame clones and is missing some. Of about 190,000 clones in the sample, 45% to 75% are singletons; the top ten hold approximately 0.69%. Sample treatment: oral pan-JAK inhibitor, 5-10 mg twice daily. The sequencing used CD4+ T cells sorted from blood, collected at week 4, from a patient treated with tofacitinib. Receptors were obtained from a human donor with alopecia areata.

This chain links TRBV7-8 with TRBJ1-1, with a tentative D call TRBD1 (5 bases). The CDR3 loop spans 12 amino acids. Germline loops: CDR1 SGHVS, CDR2 FQNEAQ. V was clipped by 1 base and J by 7 bases, with 7 bases between them. CDR3 sequence (DNA): TGTGCCAGCAGCTTAGACAGGCTTGAAGCTTTCTTT. Translated, it gives CASSLDRLEAFF. The complete variable domain, with remaining parts taken from reference TRBV7-8 and TRBJ1-1, reads GAGVSQSPRYKVAKRGQDVALRCDPISGHVSLFWYQQALGQGPEFLTYFQNEAQLDKSGLPSDRFFAERPEGSVSTLKIQRTQQEDSAVYLCASSLDRLEAFFGQGTRLTVV.

In its sample, this clone was seen a few times. V is TRBV28 and J is TRBJ1-5, with unresolved D. The CDR3 sequence is 13 residues long. Germline-derived CDR1 and CDR2 are MDHEN and SYDVKM. Deletions cut 4 bases from V and 3 bases from J, with 7 bases between. The CDR3 loop is CASSYGYNQPQHF. The CDR3 bases are TGTGCCAGCAGTTATGGGTACAATCAGCCCCAGCATTTT.

V gene TRBV6-4 combines with J gene TRBJ2-2; D gene ambiguous. The CDR3 length is 14 residues. Germline CDR1 reads MRHNA; CDR2 reads SNTAGT. V lost 6 bases, J lost 0 bases, and 8 bases lay in between. The CDR3 bases are TGTGCCAGCAGAAGACAAACGAACACCGGGGAGCTGTTTTTT. This encodes CASRRQTNTGELFF.

This clone was seen a handful of times. This rearrangement joins TRBV5-6 to TRBJ1-5; 7 nucleotides agree with TRBD1. V gave up 5 bases and J gave up 4 bases; unmatched junction bases: 3. CDR1 SGHDT and CDR2 YYEEEE come from the germline V gene. The CDR3 spans 13 residues. The CDR3 region has the DNA TGTGCCAGCAGTGGGGGACAGAATCAGCCCCAGCATTTT. Translated: CASSGGQNQPQHF.

The J gene is TRBJ2-5, the V gene TRBV6-5, with TRBD1 identical over 12 bases. The V segment lost 2 bases and the J segment 5 bases; nucleotides outside the gene matches: 6. Germline values: CDR1 MNHEY, CDR2 SVGAGI. The CDR3 covers 16 residues. The CDR3 region is CASSYQGQGASETQYF. The DNA of the CDR3 is TGTGCCAGCAGTTACCAGGGACAGGGGGCGTCGGAGACCCAGTACTTC.

The V and J genes are TRBV19 and TRBJ2-7; D uncertain. The germline V and J ends were trimmed by 2 bases and 7 bases, with 12 bases remaining between them. The germline CDR1 and CDR2 sequences are LNHDA and SQIVND (reference sequence). The CDR3 sequence is 13 residues long. CDR3 residues: CASSISEGDEQYF. The CDR3 DNA sequence: TGTGCCAGTAGTATAAGTGAAGGAGATGAGCAGTACTTC.

This clone was detected only once. This chain joins TRBV2 and TRBJ1-2, with unresolved D. This CDR3 comprises 13 residues. V was shortened by 6 bases and J by 6 bases, with 14 bases between the two germline ends. From germline, CDR1 is SNHLY and CDR2 FYNNEI. The CDR3 DNA reads as TGTGCCAGCAGCGCCCGGACTCAAGATGGCTACACCTTC. Translating it yields CASSARTQDGYTF.

Regarding this clone: This same CDR3 is encoded by further DNA sequences in the sample. The V gene is TRBV5-4, the J gene TRBJ2-5; D tentatively reads TRBD1 or TRBD2 (5 bases each). CDR1 and CDR2 from the germline V gene are SGHNT and YYREEE (reference sequence). The ends were cut back, 3 bases at V and 2 bases at J, with 11 bases in the middle. The CDR3 is made up of 14 amino acids. CDR3 bases: TGTGCCAGCAGCTCACCGGGACGACAAGAGACCCAGTACTTC. It specifies CASSSPGRQETQYF. Drawing the rest from reference TRBV5-4 and TRBJ2-5, the complete variable domain is ETGVTQSPTHLIKTRGQQVTLRCSSQSGHNTVSWYQQALGQGPQFIFQYYREEENGRGNFPPRFSGLQFPNYSSELNVNALELDDSALYLCASSSPGRQETQYFGPGTRLLVL.

This clone showed up just a few times. This rearrangement joins TRBV30 to TRBJ2-1, with 7 bases identical to TRBD2. The junction had 8 bases not matched to a gene; V was cut back by 2 bases and J by 10 bases. The germline V gene encodes CDR1 GTSNPN and CDR2 SVGIG (reference sequence). CDR3 length: 13 residues. The CDR3 loop is CAWSKGGPFEQFF. The CDR3 coding sequence is TGTGCCTGGAGTAAGGGAGGGCCATTCGAGCAGTTCTTC.

The chain uses TRBV4-1 and TRBJ2-3; no firm D call. The CDR3 totals 15 residues. Deletions cut 1 base from V and 0 bases from J, with 8 bases between. Per germline, CDR1 MGHRA and CDR2 YSYEKL. The CDR3 region is CASSQGYLSTDTQYF. For the CDR3, the DNA is TGCGCCAGCAGCCAAGGTTACCTCAGCACAGATACGCAGTATTTT.

The CDR3 coding sequence is TGCGCCAGCAGCCAAGATGGATCGGGGGGCTTTAGAGGCTACACCTTC. The encoded protein is CASSQDGSGGFRGYTF. The genes are TRBV4-1 and TRBJ1-2; weak D call: TRBD1 (6 bases). Trimming took off 0 bases at V and 8 bases at J, with 19 bases between the two ends. Germline values: CDR1 MGHRA, CDR2 YSYEKL. The CDR3 sequence is 16 residues long.

This clone was picked up a small number of times. J is TRBJ1-5 and V is TRBV25-1; no clear D gene. Germline-derived CDR1 and CDR2 are MGHDK and SYGVNS. The V gene lost 2 bases and the J gene lost 0 bases, with 8 bases spanning the gap. CDR3 length: 15 residues. CDR3 coding DNA: TGTGCCAGCAGTGAAGCGGGGAGTAGCAATCAGCCCCAGCATTTT. It translates to CASSEAGSSNQPQHF.

The chain recombines TRBV4-1 with TRBJ2-3; weak D call: TRBD2 (5 bases). In germline, CDR1 is MGHRA, CDR2 YSYEKL. The CDR3 is 15 amino acids. Trimming took off 0 bases at V and 5 bases at J, with 12 bases between the two ends. In DNA form, the CDR3 reads TGCGCCAGCAGCCAAGATCGAGGGTCTCGAGATACGCAGTATTTT. Protein sequence: CASSQDRGSRDTQYF.

This chain connects TRBV5-4 to TRBJ1-2, with D perhaps matching TRBD1 (5 bases). The ends were cut back, 3 bases at V and 3 bases at J, with 12 bases in the middle. The CDR3 totals 14 residues. In germline, CDR1 is SGHNT, CDR2 YYREEE (reference sequence). DNA for the CDR3: TGTGCCAGCAGCTACGGTGGGGCTGACTATGGCTACACCTTC. It is translated as CASSYGGADYGYTF. The variable domain in full, completed from reference TRBV5-4 and TRBJ1-2, reads ETGVTQSPTHLIKTRGQQVTLRCSSQSGHNTVSWYQQALGQGPQFIFQYYREEENGRGNFPPRFSGLQFPNYSSELNVNALELDDSALYLCASSYGGADYGYTFGSGTRLTVV.

This chain links TRBV30 with TRBJ2-3; D uncertain. The CDR3 loop spans 16 amino acids. With 0 bases removed from V and 0 bases from J, the gap between germline ends came to 13 bases. CDR1 and CDR2 (germline): GTSNPN, SVGIG (reference sequence). CDR3 DNA sequence: TGTGCCTGGAGTGTAGGGCGAACACCTAGCACAGATACGCAGTATTTT. Encoded protein: CAWSVGRTPSTDTQYF.

The rearrangement links TRBV25-1 to TRBJ2-3; TRBD1 matches at 8 bases. V dropped 6 bases and J dropped 0; count of bases not matched to a gene: 14. CDR1 MGHDK and CDR2 SYGVNS come from the germline V gene. The CDR3 has 18 residues. DNA for the CDR3: TGTGCCAGCAGCCCTCCTCCAGGACAGGGCCCTAGCACAGATACGCAGTATTTT. Its translation is CASSPPPGQGPSTDTQYF.

This clone came up a few times. The CDR3 region is CASSSGTASNEKLFF. For the CDR3, the DNA is TGTGCCAGCAGCTCGGGGACAGCTTCTAATGAAAAACTGTTTTTT. The chain carries TRBV7-9 and TRBJ1-4; TRBD1 matches 7 bases. The V segment lost 4 bases and the J segment 3 bases; nucleotides outside the gene matches: 5. The CDR3 runs 15 residues. Per germline, CDR1 SEHNR and CDR2 FQNEAQ (reference sequence).

There are a few counts of this clone. The V and J genes are TRBV7-8 and TRBJ2-5; D is ambiguous. Germline V CDR1 and CDR2: SGHVS, FQNEAQ. The CDR3 covers 14 residues. The V and J ends lost 5 bases and 0 bases respectively, with 10 bases between them. CDR3 loop: CASSRREYQETQYF. For the CDR3, the DNA is TGTGCCAGCAGCCGGCGAGAGTACCAAGAGACCCAGTACTTC.

V is TRBV30 and J is TRBJ2-7, with 7 bases matching TRBD2. The germline V gene has CDR1 GTSNPN and CDR2 SVGIG (reference sequence). This CDR3 has 16 amino acids. V lost 0 bases, J lost 3 bases, and 11 bases stayed unmatched. CDR3 sequence (DNA): TGTGCCTGGAGTGTGCAGCCGTTAGGGACTAACTACGAGCAGTACTTC. This translates into CAWSVQPLGTNYEQYF.

The J gene is TRBJ2-6, the V gene TRBV7-2; D not certain. Germline CDR1 SGHTA, CDR2 FQGNSA. The CDR3 loop spans 15 amino acids. V lost 2 bases, J lost 0 bases, and 5 bases lay in between. The CDR3 DNA sequence: TGTGCCAGCAGCTTAAGGCTCTCTGGGGCCAACGTCCTGACTTTC. It translates to CASSLRLSGANVLTF.

Turning to this clone: At one end, the junction sequence differs from germline, possibly due to a read error. V usage is TRBV29-1 and J usage is TRBJ2-3; a weak D match, TRBD1 (6 bases). Germline CDR1 SQVTM, CDR2 ANQGSEA. The CDR3 sequence is 14 residues long. CDR3 nucleotides: TGCAGCGTTGGATACAGGGCTAGCACAGATACGCAGTATTTC. Protein product: CSVGYRASTDTQYF.

V gene TRBV30 combines with J gene TRBJ1-1, with a possible D match to TRBD1 (5 bases). Trimming shortened V by 2 bases and J by 3 bases, and 13 bases separated the two germline ends. This CDR3 contains 14 residues. Germline assignment: CDR1 GTSNPN and CDR2 SVGIG (reference sequence). CDR3 nucleotides: TGTGCCTGGAGTCAAAGGGGATCGGACACTGAAGCTTTCTTT. Translated, it gives CAWSQRGSDTEAFF. Supplemented by reference TRBV30 and TRBJ1-1, the full variable domain reads SQTIHQWPATLVQPVGSPLSLECTVEGTSNPNLYWYRQAAGRGLQLLFYSVGIGQISSEVPQNLSASRPQDRQFILSSKKLLLSDSGFYLCAWSQRGSDTEAFFGQGTRLTVV.

V gene TRBV6-5 combines with J gene TRBJ2-6; no reliable D call. The germline V and J ends were trimmed by 1 base and 1 base, with 5 bases remaining between them. The CDR3 sequence is 15 residues long. The germline CDR1 and CDR2 sequences are MNHEY and SVGAGI. As DNA, the CDR3 is TGTGCCAGCAGTTACTTTGGATCTGGGGCCAACGTCCTGACTTTC. Its protein is CASSYFGSGANVLTF.

The V and J genes are TRBV5-1 and TRBJ2-7; 12 nucleotides line up with TRBD2. This CDR3 contains 15 residues. J lost 4 bases, V lost 4 bases, and 6 bases had no gene match. CDR1 and CDR2 from the germline V gene are SGHRS and YFSETQ. CDR3 loop: CASSATSGSRYEQYF. DNA for the CDR3: TGCGCCAGCAGCGCGACTAGCGGGAGCAGGTACGAGCAGTACTTC.

J is TRBJ1-2 and V is TRBV5-1; 8 nucleotides match TRBD1. V gave up 2 bases and J gave up 4 bases; unmatched junction bases: 1. The length of the CDR3 is 13 residues. Germline-derived CDR1 and CDR2 are SGHRS and YFSETQ. The CDR3 DNA reads as TGCGCCAGCAGCTTAGGGACAGGCTATGGCTACACCTTC. It codes for CASSLGTGYGYTF.